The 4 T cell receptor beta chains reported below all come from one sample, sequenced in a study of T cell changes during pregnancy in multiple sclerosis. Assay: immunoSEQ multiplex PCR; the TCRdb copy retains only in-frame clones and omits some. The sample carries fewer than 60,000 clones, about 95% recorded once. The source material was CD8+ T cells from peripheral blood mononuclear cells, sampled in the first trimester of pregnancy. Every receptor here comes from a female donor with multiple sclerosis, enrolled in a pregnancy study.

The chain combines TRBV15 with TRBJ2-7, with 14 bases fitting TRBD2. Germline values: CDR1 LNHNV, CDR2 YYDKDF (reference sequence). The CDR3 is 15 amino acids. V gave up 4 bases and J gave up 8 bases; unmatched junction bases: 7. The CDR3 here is CATSTSGTSGSKQYF. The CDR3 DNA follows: TGTGCCACCAGCACCTCCGGGACTAGCGGGAGCAAGCAGTACTTC.

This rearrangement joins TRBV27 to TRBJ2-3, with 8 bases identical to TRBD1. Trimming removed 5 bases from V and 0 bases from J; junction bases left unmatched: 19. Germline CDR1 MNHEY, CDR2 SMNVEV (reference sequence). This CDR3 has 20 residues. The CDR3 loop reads CASSPEDRDLNGPSTDTQYF. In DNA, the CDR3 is TGTGCCAGCAGTCCTGAGGACAGGGACCTGAACGGACCTAGCACAGATACGCAGTATTTT.

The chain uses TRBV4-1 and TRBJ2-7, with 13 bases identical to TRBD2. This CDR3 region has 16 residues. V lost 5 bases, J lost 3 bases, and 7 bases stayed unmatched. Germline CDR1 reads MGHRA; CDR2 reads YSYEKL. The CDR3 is CASSYDWTSGGYEQYF. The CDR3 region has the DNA TGCGCCAGCAGCTACGACTGGACTAGCGGGGGCTACGAGCAGTACTTC.

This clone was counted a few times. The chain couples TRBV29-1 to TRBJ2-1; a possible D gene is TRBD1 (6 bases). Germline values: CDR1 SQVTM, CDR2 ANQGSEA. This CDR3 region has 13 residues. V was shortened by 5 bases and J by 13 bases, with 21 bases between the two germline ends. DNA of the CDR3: TGCAGCGTTCCCGGGGCAGGGGCCAGGGGTCAGTTCTTC. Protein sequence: CSVPGAGARGQFF.